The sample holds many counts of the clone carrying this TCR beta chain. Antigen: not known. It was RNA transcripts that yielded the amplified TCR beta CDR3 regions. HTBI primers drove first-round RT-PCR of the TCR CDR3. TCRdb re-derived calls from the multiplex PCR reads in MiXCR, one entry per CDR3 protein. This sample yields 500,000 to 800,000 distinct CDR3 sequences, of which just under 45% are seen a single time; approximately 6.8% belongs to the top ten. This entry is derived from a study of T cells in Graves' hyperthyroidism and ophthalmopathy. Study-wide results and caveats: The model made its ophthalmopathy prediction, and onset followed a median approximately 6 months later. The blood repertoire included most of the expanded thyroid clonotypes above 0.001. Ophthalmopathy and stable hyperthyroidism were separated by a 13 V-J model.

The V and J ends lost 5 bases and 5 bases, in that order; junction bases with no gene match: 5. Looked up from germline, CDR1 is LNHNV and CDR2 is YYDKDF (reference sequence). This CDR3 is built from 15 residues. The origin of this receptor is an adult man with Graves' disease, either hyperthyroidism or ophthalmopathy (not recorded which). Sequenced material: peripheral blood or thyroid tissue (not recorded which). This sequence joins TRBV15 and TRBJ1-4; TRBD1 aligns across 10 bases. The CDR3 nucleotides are TGTGCCACCAGCCGCGCGGGACAGGGGAATGAAAAACTGTTTTTT. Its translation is CATSRAGQGNEKLFF.